This TCR beta chain was sequenced during a study of T cell responses to AZD1222 COVID-19 vaccine. Broader study findings: When two AZD1222 doses had been given, Spike-specific TCR breadth and depth rose.

Per germline, CDR1 MNHEY and CDR2 SMNVEV (reference sequence). The CDR3 is 15 amino acids. Trimming shortened V by 6 bases and J by 10 bases, and 21 bases separated the two germline ends. With regard to this clone: The target antigen is unknown.

Some clones are missing from TCRdb's copy, which holds only in-frame ones; the method was immunoSEQ multiplex PCR. The table shows tens of thousands of clones, with 89% occurring only once. Sample: peripheral blood, taken 28 days after the second AZD1222 dose. The chain combines TRBV27 with TRBJ1-4; the D gene is possibly TRBD1 (6 bases). This clonotype was obtained from an adult who received the AZD1222 COVID-19 vaccine. CDR3 sequence: CASRGEGGIEGKLFF. CDR3 bases: TGTGCCAGCAGAGGCGAGGGGGGCATTGAGGGAAAACTGTTTTTT. Looking up the rest from reference TRBV27 and TRBJ1-4 gives the full variable domain: EAQVTQNPRYLITVTGKKLTVTCSQNMNHEYMSWYRQDPGLGLRQIYYSMNVEVTDKGDVPEGYKVSRKEKRNFPLILESPSPNQTSLYFCASRGEGGIEGKLFFGSGTQLSVL.